The 12 T cell receptor beta chains presented below share a single source sample, sequenced in a study of T cells expressing NK-cell markers. TCRdb reprocessed the 5' RACE reads, keeping one entry per CDR3 protein, no DNA. The sample has some 600,000 distinct CDR3 sequences. The specimen was blood T cells: a sorted CD56 or NKG2C T cell subset, CD4+ or CD8+ T cells, or bulk PBMC T cells (not recorded which). Receptor source: a man in his late teens or twenties in good health.

The chain couples TRBV5-1 to TRBJ2-7. Germline lookup yields CDR1 SGHRS and CDR2 YFSETQ. The CDR3 extends over 12 amino acids. The CDR3 sequence: CASMGLPYEQYF.

This chain joins TRBV7-9 and TRBJ1-4; the D call from TCRdb, TRBD1, cannot be confirmed without DNA. Germline V gene data show CDR1 as SEHNR and CDR2 as FQNEAQ (reference sequence). This CDR3 region has 15 residues. The CDR3 sequence is CASSSDQGGNEKLFF.

The chain couples TRBV12-3 or TRBV12-4 to TRBJ1-5; absent DNA, TCRdb's TRBD1 call cannot be checked. The CDR3 covers 15 residues. The CDR3 region is CASSFYDRGNQPQHF.

V usage is TRBV12-3 or TRBV12-4 and J usage is TRBJ2-2. The CDR3 covers 14 residues. CDR3 region: CASSLRVGTGELFF.

The chain combines TRBV27 with TRBJ2-5; there is no DNA to check the TCRdb D call of TRBD2. This CDR3 region has 15 residues. The V gene's germline CDR1 is MNHEY and CDR2 SMNVEV (reference sequence). CDR3 in amino acids: CASSLLGKDKETQYF.

The rearrangement uses TRBV29-1 and TRBJ2-7; TCRdb's assignment of TRBD2 cannot be checked, as there is no DNA. This CDR3 is built from 16 residues. The germline V gene has CDR1 SQVTM and CDR2 ANQGSEA. The CDR3 loop is CSVDGLAGGPSNEQYF.

The CDR3 here is CASSRGPGANQPQHF. The V gene is TRBV11-2, the J gene TRBJ1-5; checking the TCRdb D call of TRBD1 is not possible without DNA. This CDR3 contains 15 residues. CDR1 is SGHAT and CDR2 is FQNNGV in the germline V gene.

The CDR3 here is CASSSTQSGQDYNEQFF. The chain uses TRBV5-1 and TRBJ2-1; without DNA, the TCRdb call of TRBD1 cannot be checked. The CDR3 sequence is 17 residues long. Germline CDR1 reads SGHRS; CDR2 reads YFSETQ.

The chain uses TRBV12-3 or TRBV12-4 and TRBJ2-6. This CDR3 has 19 amino acids. CDR3 residues: CASSLARAALNSGANVLTF.

The gene calls are TRBV15 and TRBJ2-3. Per the germline V gene, CDR1 is LNHNV and CDR2 is YYDKDF (reference sequence). The CDR3 is 13 residues long. The CDR3 here is CATSRDAADTQYF.

V gene TRBV12-3 or TRBV12-4 combines with J gene TRBJ2-6; TCRdb's D call, TRBD1, is unchecked because there is no DNA. The CDR3 sequence is 17 residues long. CDR3 sequence reads: CASSKGPGSFGANVLTF.

This chain uses TRBV5-1 with TRBJ1-6; TCRdb calls TRBD1, which cannot be checked without DNA. This CDR3 contains 14 residues. Per the germline V gene, CDR1 is SGHRS and CDR2 is YFSETQ. Here the CDR3 reads CASSLQGDNSPLHF.